This TCR beta chain stems from a study of blood T cell repertoires in COVID-19. This clone has a count of ten or more. V lost 6 bases to trimming and J lost 5 bases, with 10 bases between them. CDR1 LNHDA and CDR2 SQIVND come from the germline V gene (reference sequence). This CDR3 contains 13 residues. Authors' analysis steps: How many nucleated cells were present was estimated from reference gene primer amplification. Profiled with immunoSEQ multiplex PCR; TCRdb holds only in-frame clones, not every one. Clonal size and the V and J genes are those of that table, whereas D and trimming came from the DNA. The sample yields 90,000 or so clones, around 72% seen once.

The TCR originated in a woman older than 75 with acute or convalescent COVID-19. Material for sequencing was peripheral blood. The V gene is TRBV19, the J gene TRBJ1-4; D remains unclear. In DNA, the CDR3 is TGTGCCAGTAGCCCAGTATCGAATGAAAAACTGTTTTTT. This translates into CASSPVSNEKLFF.